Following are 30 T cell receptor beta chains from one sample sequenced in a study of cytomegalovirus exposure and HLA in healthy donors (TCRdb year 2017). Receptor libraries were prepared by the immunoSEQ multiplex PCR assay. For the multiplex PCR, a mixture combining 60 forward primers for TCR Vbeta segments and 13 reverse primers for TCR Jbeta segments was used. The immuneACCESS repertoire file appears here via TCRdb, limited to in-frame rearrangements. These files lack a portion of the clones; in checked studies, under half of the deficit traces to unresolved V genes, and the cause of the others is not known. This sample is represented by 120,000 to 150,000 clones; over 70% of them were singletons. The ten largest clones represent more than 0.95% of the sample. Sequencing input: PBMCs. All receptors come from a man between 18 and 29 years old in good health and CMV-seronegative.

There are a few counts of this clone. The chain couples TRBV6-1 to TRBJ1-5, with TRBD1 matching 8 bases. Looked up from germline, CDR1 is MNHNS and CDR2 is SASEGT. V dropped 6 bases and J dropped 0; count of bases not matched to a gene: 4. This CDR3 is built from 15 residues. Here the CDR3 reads CASRVDRASNQPQHF. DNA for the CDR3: TGTGCCAGCAGGGTGGACAGGGCTAGCAATCAGCCCCAGCATTTT.

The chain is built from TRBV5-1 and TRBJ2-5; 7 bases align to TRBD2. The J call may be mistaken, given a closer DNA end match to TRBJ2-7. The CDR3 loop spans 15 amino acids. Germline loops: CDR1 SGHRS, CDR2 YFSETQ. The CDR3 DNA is TGCGCCAGCTCCTCCCTGCCCAGCGGGAACTACGAGCAGTACTTC. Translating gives CASSSLPSGNYEQYF.

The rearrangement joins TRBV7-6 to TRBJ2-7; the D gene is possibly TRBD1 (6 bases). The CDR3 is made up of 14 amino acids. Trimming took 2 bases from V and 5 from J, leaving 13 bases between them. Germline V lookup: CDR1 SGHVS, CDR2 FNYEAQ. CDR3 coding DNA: TGTGCCAGCAGCTTACAACAGGGAGTCCACGAGCAGTACTTC. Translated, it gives CASSLQQGVHEQYF. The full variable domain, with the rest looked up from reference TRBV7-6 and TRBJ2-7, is GAGVSQSPRYKVTKRGQDVALRCDPISGHVSLYWYRQALGQGPEFLTYFNYEAQQDKSGLPNDRFSAERPEGSISTLTIQRTEQRDSAMYRCASSLQQGVHEQYFGPGTRLTVT.

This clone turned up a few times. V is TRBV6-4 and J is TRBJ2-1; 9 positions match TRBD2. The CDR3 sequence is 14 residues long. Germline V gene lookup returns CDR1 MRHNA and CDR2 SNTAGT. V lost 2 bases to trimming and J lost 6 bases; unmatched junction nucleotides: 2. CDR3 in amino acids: CASSDGGGGNEQFF. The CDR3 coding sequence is TGTGCCAGCAGTGACGGCGGGGGGGGCAATGAGCAGTTCTTC.

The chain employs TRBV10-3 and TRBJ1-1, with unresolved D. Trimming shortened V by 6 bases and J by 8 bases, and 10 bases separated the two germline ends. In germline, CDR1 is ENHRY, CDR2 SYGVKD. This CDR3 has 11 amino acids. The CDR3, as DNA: TGTGCCATCAGCGATACAGCCGAAGCTTTCTTT. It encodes CAISDTAEAFF.

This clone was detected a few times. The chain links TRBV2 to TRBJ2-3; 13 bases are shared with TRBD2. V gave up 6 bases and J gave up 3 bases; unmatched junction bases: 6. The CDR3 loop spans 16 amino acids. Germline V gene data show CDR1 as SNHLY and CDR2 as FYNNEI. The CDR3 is CASRGTSGDITDTQYF. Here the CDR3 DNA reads TGTGCCAGCAGAGGGACTAGCGGGGATATTACAGATACGCAGTATTTT.

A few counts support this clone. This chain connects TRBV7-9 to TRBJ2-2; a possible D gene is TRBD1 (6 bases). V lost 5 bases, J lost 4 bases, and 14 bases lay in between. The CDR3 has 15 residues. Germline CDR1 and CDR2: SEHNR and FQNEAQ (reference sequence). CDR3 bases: TGTGCCAGCAGCGATCCACTCAGGGGCACCGGGGAGCTGTTTTTT. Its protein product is CASSDPLRGTGELFF.

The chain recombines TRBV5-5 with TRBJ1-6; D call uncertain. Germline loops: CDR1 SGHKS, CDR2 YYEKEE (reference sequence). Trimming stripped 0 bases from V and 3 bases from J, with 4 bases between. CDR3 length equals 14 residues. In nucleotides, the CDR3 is TGTGCCAGCAGCTTGGACAGCTATAATTCACCCCTCCACTTT. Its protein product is CASSLDSYNSPLHF.

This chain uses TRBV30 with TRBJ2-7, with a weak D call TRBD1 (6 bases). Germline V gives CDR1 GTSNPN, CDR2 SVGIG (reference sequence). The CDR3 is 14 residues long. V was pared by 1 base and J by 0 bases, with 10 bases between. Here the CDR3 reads CAWSGTEHSYEQYF. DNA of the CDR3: TGTGCCTGGAGTGGGACAGAGCACTCCTACGAGCAGTACTTC.

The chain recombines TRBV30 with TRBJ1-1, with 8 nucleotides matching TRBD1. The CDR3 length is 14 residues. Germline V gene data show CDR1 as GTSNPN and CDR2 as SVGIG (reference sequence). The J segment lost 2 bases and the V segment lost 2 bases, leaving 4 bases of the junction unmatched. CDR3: CAWSFGQGNTEAFF. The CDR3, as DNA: TGTGCCTGGAGTTTCGGACAGGGCAACACTGAAGCTTTCTTT.

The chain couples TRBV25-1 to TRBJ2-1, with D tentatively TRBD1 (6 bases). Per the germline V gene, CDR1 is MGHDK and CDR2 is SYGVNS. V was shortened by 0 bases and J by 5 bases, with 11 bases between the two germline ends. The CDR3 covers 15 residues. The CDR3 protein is CASSEYIHRDNEQFF. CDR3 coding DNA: TGTGCCAGCAGTGAATATATTCACAGGGACAATGAGCAGTTCTTC.

The DNA of the CDR3 is TGTGCCAGCAGCTTAGTGCAGGGACATTCCCTCGAGCAGTACTTC. As protein: CASSLVQGHSLEQYF. The J gene is TRBJ2-7, the V gene TRBV7-8, with D maybe TRBD1 (6 bases). The length of the CDR3 is 15 residues. Trimming removed 1 base from V and 6 bases from J, with 16 bases in between. In germline, CDR1 is SGHVS, CDR2 FQNEAQ.

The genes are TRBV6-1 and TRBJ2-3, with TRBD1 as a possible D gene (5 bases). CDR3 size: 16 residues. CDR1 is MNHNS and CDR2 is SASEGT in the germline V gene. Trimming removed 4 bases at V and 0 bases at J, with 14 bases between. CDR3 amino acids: CASSGRTGYSTDTQYF. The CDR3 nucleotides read TGTGCCAGCAGTGGCCGAACAGGTTATAGCACAGATACGCAGTATTTT.

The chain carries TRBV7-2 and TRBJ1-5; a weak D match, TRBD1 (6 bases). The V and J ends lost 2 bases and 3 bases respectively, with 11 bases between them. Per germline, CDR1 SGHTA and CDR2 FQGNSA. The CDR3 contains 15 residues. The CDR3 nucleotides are TGTGCCAGCAGCTTACCGGGACACCTCAATCAGCCCCAGCATTTT. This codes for CASSLPGHLNQPQHF.

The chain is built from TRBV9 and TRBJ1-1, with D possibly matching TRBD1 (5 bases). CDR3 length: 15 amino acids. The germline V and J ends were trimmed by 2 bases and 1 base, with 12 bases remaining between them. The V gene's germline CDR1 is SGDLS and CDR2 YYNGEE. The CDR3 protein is CASSVATVKNTEAFF. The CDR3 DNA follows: TGTGCCAGCAGCGTGGCGACAGTTAAGAACACTGAAGCTTTCTTT.

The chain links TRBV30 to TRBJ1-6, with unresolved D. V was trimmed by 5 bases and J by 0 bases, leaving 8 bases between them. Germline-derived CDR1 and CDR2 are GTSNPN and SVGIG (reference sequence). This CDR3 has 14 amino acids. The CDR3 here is CAWAPSSYNSPLHF. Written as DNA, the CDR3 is TGTGCCTGGGCTCCCAGCTCCTATAATTCACCCCTCCACTTT.

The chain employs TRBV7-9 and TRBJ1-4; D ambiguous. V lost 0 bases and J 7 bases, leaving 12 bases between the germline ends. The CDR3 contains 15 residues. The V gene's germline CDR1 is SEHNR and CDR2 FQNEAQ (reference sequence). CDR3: CASSLASPRGEKLFF. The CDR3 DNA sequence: TGTGCCAGCAGCTTAGCGTCGCCCCGGGGTGAAAAACTGTTTTTT.

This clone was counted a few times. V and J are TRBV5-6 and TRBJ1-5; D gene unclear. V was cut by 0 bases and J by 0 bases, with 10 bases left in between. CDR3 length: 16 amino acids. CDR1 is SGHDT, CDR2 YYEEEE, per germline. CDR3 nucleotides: TGTGCCAGCAGCTTGGGCGGAACTTATAGCAATCAGCCCCAGCATTTT. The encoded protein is CASSLGGTYSNQPQHF.

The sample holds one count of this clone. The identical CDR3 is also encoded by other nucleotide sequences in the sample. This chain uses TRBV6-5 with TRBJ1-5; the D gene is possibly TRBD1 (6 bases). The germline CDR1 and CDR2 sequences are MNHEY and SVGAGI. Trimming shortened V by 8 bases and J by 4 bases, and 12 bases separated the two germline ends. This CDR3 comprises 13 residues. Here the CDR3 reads CASGRGGNQPQHF. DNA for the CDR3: TGTGCCAGCGGTAGGGGGGGAAATCAGCCCCAGCATTTT.

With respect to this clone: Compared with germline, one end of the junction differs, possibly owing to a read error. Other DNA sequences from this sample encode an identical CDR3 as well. The CDR3 protein is CASSEPHSGGPNTGELFF. For the CDR3, the DNA is TGCGCCAGCAGCGAACCTCATAGCGGGGGCCCGAACACCGGGGAGCTGTTTTTT. The chain employs TRBV2 and TRBJ2-2; 9 bases are shared with TRBD2. Germline assignment: CDR1 SNHLY and CDR2 FYNNEI. The CDR3 contains 18 residues.

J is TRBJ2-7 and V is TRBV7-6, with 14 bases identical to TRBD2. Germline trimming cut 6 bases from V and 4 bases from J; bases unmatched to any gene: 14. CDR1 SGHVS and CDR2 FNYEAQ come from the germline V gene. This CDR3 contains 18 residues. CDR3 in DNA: TGTGCCAGCAGTCCGACTCCCGGGACTAGCGGGGGACGATACGAGCAGTACTTC. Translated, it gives CASSPTPGTSGGRYEQYF.

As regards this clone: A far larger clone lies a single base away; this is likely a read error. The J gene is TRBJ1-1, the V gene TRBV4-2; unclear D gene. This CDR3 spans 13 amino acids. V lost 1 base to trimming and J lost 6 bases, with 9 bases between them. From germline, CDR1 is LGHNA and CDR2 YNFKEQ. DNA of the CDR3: TGTGCCAGCAGCCAAGGAGGGCGACCTGAAGCTTTCTTT. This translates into CASSQGGRPEAFF.

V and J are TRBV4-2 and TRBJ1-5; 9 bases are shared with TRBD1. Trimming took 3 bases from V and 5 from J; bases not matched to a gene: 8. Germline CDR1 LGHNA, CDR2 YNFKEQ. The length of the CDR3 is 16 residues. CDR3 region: CASSQAGTGNDQPQHF. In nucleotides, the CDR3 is TGTGCCAGCAGCCAGGCGGGGACAGGGAATGATCAGCCCCAGCATTTT.

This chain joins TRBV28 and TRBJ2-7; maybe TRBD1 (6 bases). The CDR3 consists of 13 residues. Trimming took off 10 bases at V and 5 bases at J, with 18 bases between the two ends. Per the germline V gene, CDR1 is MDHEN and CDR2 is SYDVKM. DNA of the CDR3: TGTGCCATCAACAGGGACCCTTGGGACGAGCAGTACTTC. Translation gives CAINRDPWDEQYF. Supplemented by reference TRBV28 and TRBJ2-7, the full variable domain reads DVKVTQSSRYLVKRTGEKVFLECVQDMDHENMFWYRQDPGLGLRLIYFSYDVKMKEKGDIPEGYSVSREKKERFSLILESASTNQTSMYLCAINRDPWDEQYFGPGTRLTVT.

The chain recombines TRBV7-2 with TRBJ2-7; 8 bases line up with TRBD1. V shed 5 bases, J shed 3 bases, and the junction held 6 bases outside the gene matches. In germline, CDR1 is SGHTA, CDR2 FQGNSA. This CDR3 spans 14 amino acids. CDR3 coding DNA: TGTGCCAGCAGCCCCACCGACAGGGGCTACGAGCAGTACTTC. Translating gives CASSPTDRGYEQYF.

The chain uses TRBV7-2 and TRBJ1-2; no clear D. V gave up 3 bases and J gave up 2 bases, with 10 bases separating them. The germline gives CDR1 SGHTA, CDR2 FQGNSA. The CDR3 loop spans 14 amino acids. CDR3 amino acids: CASSFYLVNYGYTF. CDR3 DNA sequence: TGTGCCAGCAGCTTTTATCTTGTAAACTATGGCTACACCTTC. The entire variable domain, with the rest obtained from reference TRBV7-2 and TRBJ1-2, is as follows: GAGVSQSPSNKVTEKGKDVELRCDPISGHTALYWYRQSLGQGLEFLIYFQGNSAPDKSGLPSDRFSAERTGGSVSTLTIQRTQQEDSAVYLCASSFYLVNYGYTFGSGTRLTVV.

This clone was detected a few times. Written as DNA, the CDR3 is TGTGCCAGCAGAGCCGCCAGGGGGCAGGGCAATCAGCCCCAGCATTTT. Its translation: CASRAARGQGNQPQHF. The genes are TRBV2 and TRBJ1-5; 8 bases are a match to TRBD1. V trimming: 6 bases; J trimming: 2 bases; junction bases outside the gene matches: 9. The CDR3 is 16 residues long. Germline lookup yields CDR1 SNHLY and CDR2 FYNNEI.

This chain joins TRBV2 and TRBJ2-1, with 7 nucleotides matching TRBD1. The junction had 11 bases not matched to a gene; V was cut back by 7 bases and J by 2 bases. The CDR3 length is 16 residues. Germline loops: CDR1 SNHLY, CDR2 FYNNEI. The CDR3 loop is CASTKPAGTAYNEQFF. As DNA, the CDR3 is TGTGCCAGCACCAAACCAGCCGGGACAGCCTACAATGAGCAGTTCTTC.

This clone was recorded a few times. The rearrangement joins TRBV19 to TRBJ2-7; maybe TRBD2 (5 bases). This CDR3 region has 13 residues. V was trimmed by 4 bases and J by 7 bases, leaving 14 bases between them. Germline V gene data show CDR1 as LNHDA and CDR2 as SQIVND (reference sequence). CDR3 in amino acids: CASSTQTGGEQYF. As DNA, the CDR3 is TGTGCCAGTAGTACCCAGACCGGAGGAGAGCAGTACTTC.

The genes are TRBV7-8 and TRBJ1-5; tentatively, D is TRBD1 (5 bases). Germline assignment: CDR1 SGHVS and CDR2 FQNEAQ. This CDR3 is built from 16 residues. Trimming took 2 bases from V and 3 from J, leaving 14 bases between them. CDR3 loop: CASSLRQQSLNQPQHF. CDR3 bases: TGTGCCAGCAGCTTAAGACAGCAGAGCCTCAATCAGCCCCAGCATTTT.